A single sample gave rise to the 18 T cell receptor beta chains below, sequenced in a study of shared clonotypes between healthy human individuals. The assay was immunoSEQ multiplex PCR, and TCRdb's table has in-frame clones only and misses some. The sample consists of hundreds of thousands of clones, 90% to 95% of them appearing once. Naive CD8 cells, CD45RO-negative and positively selected for CCR7, excluded terminally differentiated effector memory CD45RA+ cells. The sample comprised naive CD8+ T cells sorted from blood. Receptor source: a man aged 25 to 45 in good health.

The chain combines TRBV27 with TRBJ2-2; D not resolved. This CDR3 contains 12 residues. Germline-derived CDR1 and CDR2 are MNHEY and SMNVEV (reference sequence). V shed 3 bases and J shed 6 bases, with 5 bases lying between them. CDR3: CASSFGAGELFF. CDR3 nucleotide sequence: TGTGCCAGCAGTTTCGGAGCCGGGGAGCTGTTTTTT.

This chain connects TRBV6-6 to TRBJ2-1; TRBD2 matches 10 bases. In germline, CDR1 is MNHNY, CDR2 SVGAGI (reference sequence). The V gene end was trimmed by 6 bases and the J gene end by 4 bases; junction bases not matched to a gene: 3. CDR3 length: 14 amino acids. CDR3 loop: CASSILAGYNEQFF. CDR3 DNA sequence: TGTGCCAGCAGCATACTAGCGGGGTACAATGAGCAGTTCTTC.

This clone was seen once. The chain joins TRBV10-2 to TRBJ1-5; possibly TRBD1 for D (5 bases). V was pared by 0 bases and J by 3 bases, with 12 bases between. The CDR3 contains 16 residues. Germline V gene sequence: CDR1 WSHSY, CDR2 SAAADI. The chain's CDR3 is CASSESRQRYNQPQHF. In nucleotides, the CDR3 is TGCGCCAGCAGTGAGTCGAGACAGCGATACAATCAGCCCCAGCATTTT.

This chain uses TRBV6-5 with TRBJ1-1; D remains ambiguous. The CDR3 has 13 residues. V was shortened by 2 bases and J by 3 bases, with 7 bases between the two germline ends. CDR1 and CDR2 from the germline V gene are MNHEY and SVGAGI. CDR3 amino acids: CASSYDPDTEAFF. CDR3 bases: TGTGCCAGCAGTTACGACCCAGACACTGAAGCTTTCTTT.

The genes are TRBV5-4 and TRBJ2-2; D not resolved. Germline assignment: CDR1 SGHNT and CDR2 YYREEE (reference sequence). The CDR3 is 11 amino acids. Trimming took 1 base from V and 8 from J, leaving 3 bases between them. The CDR3 DNA sequence: TGTGCCAGCAGCTTGAATGGGGAGCTGTTTTTT. Amino acid sequence: CASSLNGELFF. The full variable domain, rest sourced from reference TRBV5-4 and TRBJ2-2, is ETGVTQSPTHLIKTRGQQVTLRCSSQSGHNTVSWYQQALGQGPQFIFQYYREEENGRGNFPPRFSGLQFPNYSSELNVNALELDDSALYLCASSLNGELFFGEGSRLTVL.

The chain employs TRBV9 and TRBJ2-7; TRBD1 agrees at 11 bases. Trimming took 0 bases from V and 5 from J; bases not matched to a gene: 1. This CDR3 has 14 amino acids. The germline V gene has CDR1 SGDLS and CDR2 YYNGEE. CDR3 in DNA: TGTGCCAGCAGCGTAGGGACAGGGGGCGACGAGCAGTACTTC. It codes for CASSVGTGGDEQYF. Looking up the rest from reference TRBV9 and TRBJ2-7 gives the full variable domain: DSGVTQTPKHLITATGQRVTLRCSPRSGDLSVYWYQQSLDQGLQFLIQYYNGEERAKGNILERFSAQQFPDLHSELNLSSLELGDSALYFCASSVGTGGDEQYFGPGTRLTVT.

V and J are TRBV29-1 and TRBJ2-1, with 7 bases that match TRBD2. Per germline, CDR1 SQVTM and CDR2 ANQGSEA. This CDR3 comprises 14 residues. V gave up 4 bases and J gave up 2 bases; unmatched junction bases: 5. In nucleotides, the CDR3 is TGCAGCGTTGTAGCGGGTTCGACCTACAATGAGCAGTTCTTC. Amino acid sequence: CSVVAGSTYNEQFF.

V gene TRBV7-2 combines with J gene TRBJ2-7; D is uncertain. Germline-derived CDR1 and CDR2 are SGHTA and FQGNSA. V was pared by 3 bases and J by 2 bases, with 8 bases between. The CDR3 extends over 13 amino acids. CDR3 region: CASSLGSAYEQYF. In nucleotides, the CDR3 is TGTGCCAGCAGCTTGGGCAGTGCCTACGAGCAGTACTTC.

In regard to this clone: Other nucleotide sequences in the sample specify the same CDR3. The chain joins TRBV4-3 to TRBJ1-1; perhaps TRBD1 as D (6 bases). Trimming stripped 0 bases from V and 2 bases from J, with 10 bases between. CDR1 and CDR2 (germline): LGHNA, YSLEER. This CDR3 comprises 15 residues. CDR3 sequence: CASSQDGGVNTEAFF. In nucleotides, the CDR3 is TGCGCCAGCAGCCAAGATGGGGGCGTAAACACTGAAGCTTTCTTT.

This clone was found once. The gene calls are TRBV11-3 and TRBJ1-1, with a possible D match to TRBD1 (6 bases). The CDR3 extends over 14 amino acids. CDR1 and CDR2 (germline): SGHNT, YENEEA. V gave up 3 bases and J gave up 1 base, with 9 bases separating them. The CDR3: CASSLDSRNTEAFF. The CDR3 region has the DNA TGTGCCAGCAGCTTGGACAGCAGGAACACTGAAGCTTTCTTT.

This chain connects TRBV2 to TRBJ2-2, with 12 bases aligning to TRBD2. Germline V CDR1 and CDR2: SNHLY, FYNNEI. This CDR3 is built from 18 residues. V lost 3 bases to trimming and J lost 5 bases; unmatched junction nucleotides: 10. The CDR3 DNA reads as TGTGCCAGCAGTGAGGATCTAGCGGGAGGGATTGTTACCGGGGAGCTGTTTTTT. Translation: CASSEDLAGGIVTGELFF.

The chain combines TRBV19 with TRBJ2-5; no definite D call. CDR3 size: 14 residues. The germline V gene has CDR1 LNHDA and CDR2 SQIVND (reference sequence). Trimming pared 3 bases from V and 5 bases from J, leaving 13 bases between. CDR3 bases: TGTGCCAGTAGTATGGGTATTGGGGATGAGACCCAGTACTTC. Translation: CASSMGIGDETQYF.

The CDR3 sequence: CASRRGRDSNEKLFF. CDR3 coding DNA: TGTGCCAGCAGAAGGGGGCGGGACAGTAATGAAAAACTGTTTTTT. V usage is TRBV27 and J usage is TRBJ1-4, with TRBD1 matching 7 bases. With V trimmed by 6 bases and J by 4 bases, 8 bases remained unmatched. The V gene's germline CDR1 is MNHEY and CDR2 SMNVEV (reference sequence). The CDR3 sequence is 15 residues long.

The chain has TRBV29-1 and TRBJ1-2; 7 nucleotides line up with TRBD1. CDR1 is SQVTM, CDR2 ANQGSEA, per germline. The CDR3 extends over 16 amino acids. V shed 5 bases and J 2 bases; nucleotides not matched to a gene: 14. In DNA form, the CDR3 reads TGCAGCGTTTTGGAGGCGTCAGGGGGAAAGAACTATGGCTACACCTTC. It translates to CSVLEASGGKNYGYTF.

This chain links TRBV13 with TRBJ1-1; TRBD1 aligns across 8 bases. CDR3 length: 14 amino acids. CDR1 and CDR2 from the germline V gene are PRHDT and FYEKMQ (reference sequence). Trimming removed 4 bases from V and 4 bases from J; junction bases left unmatched: 5. CDR3 coding DNA: TGTGCCAGCAGCTGGACAGGGTCCCGCACTGAAGCTTTCTTT. Residues: CASSWTGSRTEAFF.

The chain is built from TRBV2 and TRBJ2-7, with D perhaps TRBD1 or TRBD2 (5 bases each). The CDR3 is 15 amino acids. Germline assignment: CDR1 SNHLY and CDR2 FYNNEI. V lost 8 bases and J 9 bases, leaving 26 bases between the germline ends. CDR3 nucleotide sequence: TGTGCCAGCCTCGTAGGAAGAGGACGGGACCTAATGCAGTACTTC. Translated, it gives CASLVGRGRDLMQYF. The entire variable domain, with the rest obtained from reference TRBV2 and TRBJ2-7, is as follows: EPEVTQTPSHQVTQMGQEVILRCVPISNHLYFYWYRQILGQKVEFLVSFYNNEISEKSEIFDDQFSVERPDGSNFTLKIRSTKLEDSAMYFCASLVGRGRDLMQYFGPGTRLTVT.

CDR3 sequence reads: CASRGLAETYEQYF. Written as DNA, the CDR3 is TGTGCCAGCAGGGGACTAGCGGAAACTTACGAGCAGTACTTC. The rearrangement joins TRBV2 to TRBJ2-7, with 11 bases aligning to TRBD2. V trimming: 6 bases; J trimming: 4 bases; junction bases outside the gene matches: 5. The CDR3 is 14 amino acids. Germline CDR1 SNHLY, CDR2 FYNNEI.

The chain uses TRBV11-1 and TRBJ2-3, with TRBD2 matching 7 bases. Germline CDR1 reads SGHAT; CDR2 reads FQDESV (reference sequence). V lost 2 bases and J lost 0; bases outside the gene matches: 8. This CDR3 contains 17 residues. CDR3 residues: CASSLPRGSGSTDTQYF. The CDR3 DNA is TGTGCCAGCAGCTTACCCCGCGGTAGCGGGAGCACAGATACGCAGTATTTT.